The rows below give T cell receptor beta chains drawn from one sample of a study of blood T cell repertoires in COVID-19. TCRdb's table, derived via immunoSEQ multiplex PCR, lists solely in-frame clones and lacks some. Here the sample spans more than 100,000 clones, around 90% being singletons. The specimen sequenced was peripheral blood. These receptors came from a human donor in a cohort sampled during active COVID-19. Each CDR3 is given with its conserved first and last residue. D genes are given only for firm matches. Expanded clones get a size class; other rows say once, few or many, or leave the size out.

clone size: .
D gene: .
J gene: TRBJ2-5
V gene: TRBV27
CDR3 DNA: TGTGCCAGCAGTTTCGGCAGGGCGAAAAAGACCCAGTACTTC
CDR3 protein: CASSFGRAKKTQYF

clone size: .
D gene: .
J gene: TRBJ2-6
V gene: TRBV3-1/TRBV3-2
CDR3 DNA: TGTGCCAGCAGCCAGCTTCGAGACTCCCCCAACGTCCTGACTTTC
CDR3 protein: CASSQLRDSPNVLTF

clone size: .
D gene: TRBD1
J gene: TRBJ2-7
V gene: TRBV6-5
CDR3 DNA: TGTGCCAGCAGTACCGGACAGGGCTCCTACGAGCAGTACTTC
CDR3 protein: CASSTGQGSYEQYF

clone size: .
D gene: TRBD2
J gene: TRBJ2-1
V gene: TRBV4-1
CDR3 DNA: TGCGCCAGCAGCCAAGGCCCGCGCGGGGGGAACTACAATGAGCAGTTCTTC
CDR3 protein: CASSQGPRGGNYNEQFF

clone size: .
D gene: TRBD1
J gene: TRBJ2-3
V gene: TRBV30
CDR3 DNA: TGTGCCTGGGATCCGGGACAGGGGGGCCCGGATACGCAGTATTTT
CDR3 protein: CAWDPGQGGPDTQYF

clone size: .
D gene: TRBD1
J gene: TRBJ1-5
V gene: TRBV6-2/TRBV6-3
CDR3 DNA: TGTGCCAGCAGTTACTTTTGGTCTCGACAGGGGGGGAGAGGCAATCAGCCCCAGCATTTT
CDR3 protein: CASSYFWSRQGGRGNQPQHF

clone size: .
D gene: TRBD1
J gene: TRBJ2-7
V gene: TRBV3-1/TRBV3-2
CDR3 DNA: TGTGCCAGCAGCCCGCCGACAGGGAACGAGCAGTACTTC
CDR3 protein: CASSPPTGNEQYF

clone size: .
D gene: TRBD1
J gene: TRBJ2-2
V gene: TRBV7-7
CDR3 DNA: TGTGCTAGCAGCTTAGTAGGGGGCGCGAACACCGGGGAGCTGTTTTTT
CDR3 protein: CASSLVGGANTGELFF

clone size: .
D gene: .
J gene: TRBJ2-5
V gene: TRBV19
CDR3 DNA: TGTGCCAGTAGTACCTACAGACTAGATCCGCAAGAGACCCAGTACTTC
CDR3 protein: CASSTYRLDPQETQYF

clone size: .
D gene: TRBD1
J gene: TRBJ2-2
V gene: TRBV5-1
CDR3 DNA: TGCGCCAGCGAGTTCGGACAGGGGGACACCGGGGAGCTGTTTTTT
CDR3 protein: CASEFGQGDTGELFF

clone size: .
D gene: .
J gene: TRBJ1-6
V gene: TRBV27
CDR3 DNA: TGTGCCAGCACCCCTCTTGGGCAGGATTATAATTCACCCCTCCACTTT
CDR3 protein: CASTPLGQDYNSPLHF

clone size: .
D gene: TRBD2
J gene: TRBJ2-1
V gene: TRBV18
CDR3 DNA: TGTGCCAGCTCACCGACTAGCGATGAGCAGTTCTTC
CDR3 protein: CASSPTSDEQFF

clone size: .
D gene: TRBD2
J gene: TRBJ2-4
V gene: TRBV18
CDR3 DNA: TGTGCCAGCTCACTCTTGGCGGGGGGGTCAACAGTCAAAAACATTCAGTACTTC
CDR3 protein: CASSLLAGGSTVKNIQYF

clone size: once
D gene: .
J gene: TRBJ2-5
V gene: TRBV5-6
CDR3 DNA: TGTGCCAGCAGCTTGGGGAGGGAGACCCAGTACTTC
CDR3 protein: CASSLGRETQYF

clone size: .
D gene: TRBD2
J gene: TRBJ2-5
V gene: TRBV12-3/TRBV12-4
CDR3 DNA: TGTGCCAGCAGTTTAGGGGGAGGGGAGACCCAGTACTTC
CDR3 protein: CASSLGGGETQYF

clone size: .
D gene: .
J gene: TRBJ1-1
V gene: TRBV7-3
CDR3 DNA: TGTGCCAGCAGCCCTCAGGGTGGGGACACTGAAGCTTTCTTT
CDR3 protein: CASSPQGGDTEAFF

clone size: .
D gene: .
J gene: TRBJ1-1
V gene: TRBV7-2
CDR3 DNA: TGTGCCAGCAGCTTCGGCGGTAACACTGAAGCTTTCTTT
CDR3 protein: CASSFGGNTEAFF

clone size: once
D gene: TRBD1
J gene: TRBJ2-3
V gene: TRBV7-9
CDR3 DNA: TGTGCCAGCAGCCGCCCCGGGACAGGGAGGACAGATACGCAGTATTTT
CDR3 protein: CASSRPGTGRTDTQYF

clone size: .
D gene: .
J gene: TRBJ1-4
V gene: TRBV30
CDR3 DNA: TGTGCCTGGAGGGGCGACGTTTTGCATGAAAAACTGTTTTTT
CDR3 protein: CAWRGDVLHEKLFF

clone size: .
D gene: .
J gene: TRBJ2-3
V gene: TRBV4-2
CDR3 DNA: TGTGCCAGCAGCCCCCCGGGGGGCAGCACAGATACGCAGTATTTT
CDR3 protein: CASSPPGGSTDTQYF

clone size: .
D gene: .
J gene: TRBJ1-5
V gene: TRBV7-2
CDR3 DNA: TGTGCCAGCAGCTGGAGCAGGGATTACAATCAGCCCCAGCATTTT
CDR3 protein: CASSWSRDYNQPQHF

clone size: .
D gene: TRBD1
J gene: TRBJ2-1
V gene: TRBV18
CDR3 DNA: TGTGCCAGCTCACCTAGCCGACAGGGGGCGAACAATGAGCAGTTCTTC
CDR3 protein: CASSPSRQGANNEQFF